A selection of T cell receptor beta chains follows, all from one sample in a study of T cell changes during pregnancy in multiple sclerosis. Data came from immunoSEQ multiplex PCR; TCRdb stores just in-frame clones and leaves some out. The repertoire holds about 59,000 clones, with approximately 87% as singletons. Source material: peripheral blood from another person, used as feeder cells. The receptors derive from a human donor whose cells served as feeder cells for cultures in a pregnancy study. Each CDR3 is given with its conserved first and last residue. The D gene is left open where the match is weak. Size values are once, few and many counts, or a class for expanded clones, and some rows have none.

j_call v_call clone_size d_call cdr3_nt cdr3_aa
TRBJ1-2 TRBV7-2 NA TRBD1 TGTGCCAGCAGCCCGACAGGGGGTGGTAATGGCTACACCTTC CASSPTGGGNGYTF
TRBJ2-3 TRBV19 NA TRBD1 TGTGCCAGTAGTATGCGAACGGGACAGGGTAGGGATACGCAGTATTTT CASSMRTGQGRDTQYF
TRBJ2-7 TRBV5-8 NA NA TGTGCCAGCAGCTTGCACCGCGGGGTCCCGAGCGAGCAGTACTTC CASSLHRGVPSEQYF
TRBJ1-5 TRBV28 once TRBD1 TGTGCCAGCACCCCTACGGGGGCAGGGGGCCTAGGGGTAAGTCAGCCCCAGCATTTT CASTPTGAGGLGVSQPQHF
TRBJ2-1 TRBV7-2 NA TRBD1 TGTGCCAGCAGCTCCAAGACAGGGTACAATGAGCAGTTCTTC CASSSKTGYNEQFF
TRBJ1-6 TRBV7-3 few TRBD1 TGTGCCAGCAGCCCCCGGTCCAGGGGGCCCAATAATTCACCCCTCCACTTT CASSPRSRGPNNSPLHF
TRBJ1-5 TRBV7-6 NA NA TGTGCCAGCAGCAGGGTCCGCAATCAGCCCCAGCATTTT CASSRVRNQPQHF
TRBJ2-7 TRBV7-6 NA TRBD1 TGTGCCAGCAGCGGCCGGGACAGACGGAACGAGCAGTACTTC CASSGRDRRNEQYF
TRBJ1-6 TRBV6-5 NA TRBD1 TGTGCCAGCAGTGTGACAGGGGCCGCGAATTCACCCCTCCACTTT CASSVTGAANSPLHF
TRBJ1-2 TRBV29-1 NA TRBD1 TGCAGCGTTGATCAAGACAGGGGGGGTAACTATGGCTACACCTTC CSVDQDRGGNYGYTF
TRBJ2-7 TRBV19 NA TRBD1 TGTGCCAGTAGTAACGGGGACAGGGTGACGGAAGAGCAGTACTTC CASSNGDRVTEEQYF
TRBJ2-7 TRBV10-3 NA TRBD1 TGTGCCAGTCAGGGGGGACAGGGCTTGTACGAGCAGTACTTC CASQGGQGLYEQYF
TRBJ2-5 TRBV5-1 NA TRBD2 TGCGCCAGCAAGCTAGCGGGGGGGCAAGAGACCCAGTACTTC CASKLAGGQETQYF
TRBJ1-2 TRBV27 few NA TGTGCCAGCAGTCTACAGGGCTATGGCTACACCTTC CASSLQGYGYTF
TRBJ1-5 TRBV7-9 medium-sized NA TGTGCCAGCAGCTTAGAATCGGCAGAGAGGGATCAGCCCCAGCATTTT CASSLESAERDQPQHF
TRBJ2-5 TRBV27 NA NA TGTGCCAGCAGTTTATCTCAGGGGGGCCTTATTGGGGAGACCCAGTACTTC CASSLSQGGLIGETQYF
TRBJ2-3 TRBV5-1 NA TRBD2 TGCGCCAGCAGCTTGATGACTAGCGCCTTCGTGAGCACAGATACGCAGTATTTT CASSLMTSAFVSTDTQYF
TRBJ1-1 TRBV28 NA NA TGTGCCAGCAGTTCCACCGGGACGAACACTGAAGCTTTCTTT CASSSTGTNTEAFF
TRBJ2-2 TRBV19 NA NA TGTGCCAGTAGTATTCCGGGGGTAGCCGGGGAGCTGTTTTTT CASSIPGVAGELFF
TRBJ1-1 TRBV15 NA NA TGTGCCACCAGCAGAGATCTGAGCAATCCGGCTGAAGCTTTCTTT CATSRDLSNPAEAFF
TRBJ1-1 TRBV7-9 once NA TGTGCCAGCAGCTTTACAGGGCCGGGCGACACTGAAGCTTTCTTT CASSFTGPGDTEAFF
TRBJ2-7 TRBV11-3 NA NA TGTGCCAGCAGCTTACAGGAGACCTACGAGCAGTACTTC CASSLQETYEQYF
TRBJ1-1 TRBV7-8 NA NA TGTGCCAGCAGCCCCCGGGACGGCTCGAACACTGAAGCTTTCTTT CASSPRDGSNTEAFF